This T cell receptor beta chain stems from a study of shared T cell receptors in the human thymus. This clone came up once. Using immunoSEQ multiplex PCR, the repertoire was profiled, and TCRdb retains in-frame clones only, with some absent. The sample lists about 660,000 clones, approximately 89% seen once, with roughly 0.0089% in the top ten. Germline V CDR1 and CDR2: MRHNA, SNTAGT. V was pared by 0 bases and J by 4 bases, with 13 bases between. CDR3 length: 16 residues. Another study also made use of these data, one on human thymus T cells.

The rearrangement uses TRBV6-4 and TRBJ1-3; tentatively, D is TRBD1 (6 bases). The receptor was isolated from a boy less than two years old with a congenital heart defect. Sequenced: thymocytes. CDR3 residues: CASSDSSRGQGNTIYF. The CDR3 DNA sequence: TGTGCCAGCAGTGACTCGAGTCGGGGACAAGGAAACACCATATATTTT.